Reported below is one T cell receptor (beta chain). A much bigger clone sits one base away, suggesting this may be a read error. The data originate from a study of T cells in Graves' hyperthyroidism and ophthalmopathy. At the level of the study: Prior to any treatment, at the point of initial diagnosis, peripheral blood was collected.

Germline assignment: CDR1 DFQATT and CDR2 SNEGSKA (reference sequence). V was trimmed by 0 bases and J by 6 bases, leaving 15 bases between them. The CDR3 totals 14 residues. The study included ophthalmopathy patients with Clinical Activity Score at least 3, NOSPECS grade at least 4 and duration under 3 months. Patients were excluded for uncontrolled infection, other autoimmune disease, pregnancy or lactation. On the basis of clinical symptoms, serum thyroxine and TRAb, thyroid ultrasound and orbital computed tomography, diagnoses were made. The investigators amplified TCR beta CDR3 regions from RNA transcripts. An initial round of RT-PCR targeting the TCR CDR3 relied on the HTBI primer set. TCRdb ran MiXCR on the multiplex PCR reads and lists one entry per CDR3 protein. Among about 640,000 distinct CDR3 sequences listed, roughly 15% were seen once.

The source is a woman aged 45-65 years with Graves' ophthalmopathy. V and J are TRBV20-1 and TRBJ2-7, with D tentatively TRBD2 (5 bases). The sequenced sample consisted of blood. The chain's CDR3 is CSAREASRIGEQYF. For the CDR3, the DNA is TGCAGTGCTAGAGAGGCTAGCAGGATTGGCGAGCAGTACTTC.